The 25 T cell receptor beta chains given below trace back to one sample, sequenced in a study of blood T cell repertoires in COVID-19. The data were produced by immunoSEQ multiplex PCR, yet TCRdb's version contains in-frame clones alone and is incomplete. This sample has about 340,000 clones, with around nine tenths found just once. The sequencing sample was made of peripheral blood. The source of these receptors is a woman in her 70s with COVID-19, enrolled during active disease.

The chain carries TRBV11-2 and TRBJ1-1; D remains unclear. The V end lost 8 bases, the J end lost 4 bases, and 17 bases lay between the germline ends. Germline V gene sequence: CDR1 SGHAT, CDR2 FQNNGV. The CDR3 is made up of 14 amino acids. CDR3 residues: CASSPVTTGTEAFF. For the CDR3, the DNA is TGTGCCAGCTCCCCCGTAACCACGGGCACTGAAGCTTTCTTT.

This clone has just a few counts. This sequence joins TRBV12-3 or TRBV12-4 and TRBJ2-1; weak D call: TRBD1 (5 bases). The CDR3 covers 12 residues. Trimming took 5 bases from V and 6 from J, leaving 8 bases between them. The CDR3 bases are TGTGCCAGCAGTGGGGCCCCCAATGAGCAGTTCTTC. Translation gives CASSGAPNEQFF.

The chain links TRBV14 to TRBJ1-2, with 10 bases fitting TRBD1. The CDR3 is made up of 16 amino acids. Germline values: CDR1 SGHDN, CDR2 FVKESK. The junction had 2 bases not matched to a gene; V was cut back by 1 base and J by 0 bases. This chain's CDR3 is CASSQGQGASNYGYTF. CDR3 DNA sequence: TGTGCCAGCAGCCAAGGACAGGGGGCTTCTAACTATGGCTACACCTTC.

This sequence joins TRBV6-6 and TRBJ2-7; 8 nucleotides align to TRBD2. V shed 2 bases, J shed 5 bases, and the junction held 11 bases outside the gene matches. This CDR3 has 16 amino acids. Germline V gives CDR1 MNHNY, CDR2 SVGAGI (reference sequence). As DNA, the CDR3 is TGTGCCAGCAGTTACGGGCGGGGGGCAATAGACCACGAGCAGTACTTC. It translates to CASSYGRGAIDHEQYF.

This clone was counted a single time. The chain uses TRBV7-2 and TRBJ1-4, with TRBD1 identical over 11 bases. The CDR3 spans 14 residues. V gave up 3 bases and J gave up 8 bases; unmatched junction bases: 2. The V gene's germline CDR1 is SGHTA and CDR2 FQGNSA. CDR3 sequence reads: CASSLGQGEEKLFF. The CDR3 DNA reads TGTGCCAGCAGCTTGGGACAGGGGGAGGAAAAACTGTTTTTT.

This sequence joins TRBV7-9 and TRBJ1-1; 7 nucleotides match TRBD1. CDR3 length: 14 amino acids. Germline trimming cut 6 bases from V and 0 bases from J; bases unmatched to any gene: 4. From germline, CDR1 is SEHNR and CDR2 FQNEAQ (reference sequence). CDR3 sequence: CASRNGQVNTEAFF. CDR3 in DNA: TGTGCCAGCAGAAACGGACAGGTGAACACTGAAGCTTTCTTT. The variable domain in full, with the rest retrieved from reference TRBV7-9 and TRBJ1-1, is DTGVSQNPRHKITKRGQNVTFRCDPISEHNRLYWYRQTLGQGPEFLTYFQNEAQLEKSRLLSDRFSAERPKGSFSTLEIQRTEQGDSAMYLCASRNGQVNTEAFFGQGTRLTVV.

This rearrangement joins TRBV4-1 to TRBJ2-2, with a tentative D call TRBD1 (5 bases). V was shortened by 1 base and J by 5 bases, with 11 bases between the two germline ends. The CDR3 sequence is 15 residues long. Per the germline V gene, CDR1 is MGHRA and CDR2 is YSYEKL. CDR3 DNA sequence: TGCGCCAGCAGCCAAGGGCAGGGAAGGACCGGGGAGCTGTTTTTT. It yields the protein CASSQGQGRTGELFF.

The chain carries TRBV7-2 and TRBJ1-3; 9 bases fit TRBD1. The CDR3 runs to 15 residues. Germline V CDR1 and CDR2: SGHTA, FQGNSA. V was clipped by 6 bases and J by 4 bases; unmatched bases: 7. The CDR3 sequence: CASRGQGSGGNTIYF. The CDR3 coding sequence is TGTGCCAGCAGGGGACAGGGATCGGGGGGAAACACCATATATTTT.

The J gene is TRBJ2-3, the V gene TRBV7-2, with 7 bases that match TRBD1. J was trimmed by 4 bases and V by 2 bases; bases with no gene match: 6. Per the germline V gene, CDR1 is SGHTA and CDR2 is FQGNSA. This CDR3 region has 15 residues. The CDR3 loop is CASSLRWDSADTQYF. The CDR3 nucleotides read TGTGCCAGCAGCTTAAGGTGGGACAGCGCAGATACGCAGTATTTT.

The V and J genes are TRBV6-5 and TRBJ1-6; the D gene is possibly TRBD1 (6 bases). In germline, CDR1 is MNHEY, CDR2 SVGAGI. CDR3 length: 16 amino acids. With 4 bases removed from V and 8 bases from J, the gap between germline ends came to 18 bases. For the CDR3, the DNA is TGTGCCAGCAGTTCCGATTCCGGGACACCCTATTCACCCCTCCACTTT. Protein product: CASSSDSGTPYSPLHF.

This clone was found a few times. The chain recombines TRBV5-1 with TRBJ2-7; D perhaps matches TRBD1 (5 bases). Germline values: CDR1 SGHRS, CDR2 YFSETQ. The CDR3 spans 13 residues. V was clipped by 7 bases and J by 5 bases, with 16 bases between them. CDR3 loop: CASGLQGNDEQYF. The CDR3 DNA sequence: TGCGCCAGCGGTCTCCAGGGCAACGACGAGCAGTACTTC. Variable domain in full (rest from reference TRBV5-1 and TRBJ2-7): KAGVTQTPRYLIKTRGQQVTLSCSPISGHRSVSWYQQTPGQGLQFLFEYFSETQRNKGNFPGRFSGRQFSNSRSEMNVSTLELGDSALYLCASGLQGNDEQYFGPGTRLTVT.

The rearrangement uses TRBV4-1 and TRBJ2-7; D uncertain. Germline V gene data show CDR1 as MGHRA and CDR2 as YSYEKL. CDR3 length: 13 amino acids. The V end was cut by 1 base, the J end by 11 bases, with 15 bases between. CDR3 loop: CASSQGVGEAEYF. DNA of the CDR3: TGCGCCAGCAGCCAAGGGGTAGGAGAGGCGGAGTACTTC.

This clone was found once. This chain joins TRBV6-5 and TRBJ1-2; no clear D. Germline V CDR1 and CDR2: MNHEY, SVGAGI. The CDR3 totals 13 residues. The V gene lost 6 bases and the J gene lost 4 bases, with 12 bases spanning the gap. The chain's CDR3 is CASSSWGAYGYTF. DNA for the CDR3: TGTGCCAGCAGCTCTTGGGGAGCCTATGGCTACACCTTC.

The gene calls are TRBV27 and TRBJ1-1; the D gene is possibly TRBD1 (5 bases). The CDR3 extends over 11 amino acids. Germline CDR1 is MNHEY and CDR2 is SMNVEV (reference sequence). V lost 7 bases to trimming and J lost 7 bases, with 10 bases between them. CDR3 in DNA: TGTGCCAGCAAGCAGGGAATTGAAGCTTTCTTT. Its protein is CASKQGIEAFF.

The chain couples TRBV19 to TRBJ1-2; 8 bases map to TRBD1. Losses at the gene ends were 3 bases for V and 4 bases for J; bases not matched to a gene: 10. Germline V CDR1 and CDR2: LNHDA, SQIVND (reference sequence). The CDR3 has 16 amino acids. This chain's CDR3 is CASSISRGPLGYGYTF. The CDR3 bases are TGTGCCAGTAGTATCTCCAGGGGGCCCTTGGGCTATGGCTACACCTTC.

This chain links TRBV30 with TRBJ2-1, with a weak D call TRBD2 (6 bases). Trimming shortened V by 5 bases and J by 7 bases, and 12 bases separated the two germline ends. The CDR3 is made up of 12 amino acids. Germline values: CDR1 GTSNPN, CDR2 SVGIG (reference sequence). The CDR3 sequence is CAWSGDSNEQFF. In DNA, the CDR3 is TGTGCCTGGTCGGGGGACTCAAATGAGCAGTTCTTC.

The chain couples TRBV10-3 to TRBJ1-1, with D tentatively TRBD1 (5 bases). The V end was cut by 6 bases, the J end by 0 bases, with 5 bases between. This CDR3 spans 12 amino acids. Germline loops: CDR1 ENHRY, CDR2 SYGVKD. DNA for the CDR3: TGTGCCATCAGGACAGTGAACACTGAAGCTTTCTTT. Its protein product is CAIRTVNTEAFF.

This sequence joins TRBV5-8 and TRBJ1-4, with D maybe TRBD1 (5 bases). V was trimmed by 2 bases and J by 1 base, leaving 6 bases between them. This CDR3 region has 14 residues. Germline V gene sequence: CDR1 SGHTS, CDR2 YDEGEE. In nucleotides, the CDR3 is TGTGCCAGCAGCTTTCAGGGAACTAATGAAAAACTGTTTTTT. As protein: CASSFQGTNEKLFF.

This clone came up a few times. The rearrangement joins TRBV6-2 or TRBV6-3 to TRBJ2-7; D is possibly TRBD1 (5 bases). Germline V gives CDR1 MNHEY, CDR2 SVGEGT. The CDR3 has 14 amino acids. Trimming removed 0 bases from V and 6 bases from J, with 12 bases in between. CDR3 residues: CASSYSATAVEQYF. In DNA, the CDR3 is TGTGCCAGCAGTTACTCGGCGACAGCCGTCGAGCAGTACTTC.

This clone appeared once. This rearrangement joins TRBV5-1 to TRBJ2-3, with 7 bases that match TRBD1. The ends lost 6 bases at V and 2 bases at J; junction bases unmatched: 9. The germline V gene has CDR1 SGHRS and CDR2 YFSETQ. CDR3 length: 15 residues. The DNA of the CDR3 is TGCGCCAGCACCCCGTTGGGACAGCCCACAGATACGCAGTATTTT. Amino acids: CASTPLGQPTDTQYF.

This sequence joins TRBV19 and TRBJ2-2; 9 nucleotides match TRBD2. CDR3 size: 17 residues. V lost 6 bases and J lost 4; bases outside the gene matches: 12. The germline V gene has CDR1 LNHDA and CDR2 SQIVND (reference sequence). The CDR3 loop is CASSRLSGGSGTGELFF. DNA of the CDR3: TGTGCCAGTAGCCGTCTTAGCGGGGGATCGGGCACCGGGGAGCTGTTTTTT. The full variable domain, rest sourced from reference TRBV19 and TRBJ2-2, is DGGITQSPKYLFRKEGQNVTLSCEQNLNHDAMYWYRQDPGQGLRLIYYSQIVNDFQKGDIAEGYSVSREKKESFPLTVTSAQKNPTAFYLCASSRLSGGSGTGELFFGEGSRLTVL.

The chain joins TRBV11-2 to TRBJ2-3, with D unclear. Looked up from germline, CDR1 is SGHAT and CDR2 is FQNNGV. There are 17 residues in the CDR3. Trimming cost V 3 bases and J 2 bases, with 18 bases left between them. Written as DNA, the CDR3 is TGTGCCAGCAGCTTTTCGGTAACTACAATCCCCACAGATACGCAGTATTTT. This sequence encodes CASSFSVTTIPTDTQYF. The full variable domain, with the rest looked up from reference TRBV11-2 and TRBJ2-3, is EAGVAQSPRYKIIEKRQSVAFWCNPISGHATLYWYQQILGQGPKLLIQFQNNGVVDDSQLPKDRFSAERLKGVDSTLKIQPAKLEDSAVYLCASSFSVTTIPTDTQYFGPGTRLTVL.

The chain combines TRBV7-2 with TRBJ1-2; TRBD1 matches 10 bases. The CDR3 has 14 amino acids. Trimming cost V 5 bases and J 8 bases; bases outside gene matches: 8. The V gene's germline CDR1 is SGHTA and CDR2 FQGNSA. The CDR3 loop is CASSVSGTGVGYTF. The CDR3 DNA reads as TGTGCCAGCAGCGTGTCCGGGACAGGGGTAGGCTACACCTTC. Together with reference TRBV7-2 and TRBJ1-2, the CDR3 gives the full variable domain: GAGVSQSPSNKVTEKGKDVELRCDPISGHTALYWYRQSLGQGLEFLIYFQGNSAPDKSGLPSDRFSAERTGGSVSTLTIQRTQQEDSAVYLCASSVSGTGVGYTFGSGTRLTVV.

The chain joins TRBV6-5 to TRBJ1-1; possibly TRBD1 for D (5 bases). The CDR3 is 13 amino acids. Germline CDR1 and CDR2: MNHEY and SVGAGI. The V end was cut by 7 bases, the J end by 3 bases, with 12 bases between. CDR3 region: CASMRTGHTEAFF. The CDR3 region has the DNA TGTGCCAGCATGAGAACAGGCCACACTGAAGCTTTCTTT.

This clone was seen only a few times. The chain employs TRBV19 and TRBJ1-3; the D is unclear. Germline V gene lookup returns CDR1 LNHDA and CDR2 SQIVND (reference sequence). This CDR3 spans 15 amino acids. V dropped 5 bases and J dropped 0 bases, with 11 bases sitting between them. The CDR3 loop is CASSGSLYSGNTIYF. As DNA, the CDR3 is TGTGCCAGTAGTGGGAGCCTCTACTCTGGAAACACCATATATTTT.